A selection of T cell receptor beta chains follows, all from one sample in a study of cytomegalovirus exposure and HLA in healthy donors. Sequencing used immunoSEQ multiplex PCR; TCRdb keeps in-frame clones, though not all of them. The repertoire holds roughly 260,000 clones, with around 91% as singletons. What was sequenced was PBMCs. These receptors all come from a woman aged 18-29 years in good health and CMV-seronegative. The CDR3 runs from the conserved cysteine through the conserved F or W. Fields, in order: V gene, J gene, clone size, D gene, CDR3 protein, CDR3 DNA. A D gene is named only where the DNA matches it firmly. Size is omitted from some rows. Given values are once, few, many or a class for expanded clones.

TRBV27	TRBJ1-4	.	.	CASSLSDATNEKLFF	TGTGCCAGCAGCCTCTCAGATGCAACTAATGAAAAACTGTTTTTT
TRBV4-3	TRBJ2-1	.	TRBD1	CASSINEVRDRGRNEQFF	TGCGCCAGCAGCATCAACGAGGTTCGGGACAGGGGTCGCAATGAGCAGTTCTTC
TRBV9	TRBJ2-3	.	TRBD2	CASSVTGLAGASSTDTQYF	TGTGCCAGCAGCGTAACCGGACTAGCGGGGGCCTCTAGCACAGATACGCAGTATTTT
TRBV5-4	TRBJ1-1	.	.	CASSSTGRNTEAFF	TGTGCCAGCAGCTCCACGGGTCGGAACACTGAAGCTTTCTTT
TRBV4-1	TRBJ1-2	once	.	CASSQVQGPLGYTF	TGCGCCAGCAGCCAAGTTCAGGGCCCGTTAGGCTACACCTTC
TRBV5-1	TRBJ2-3	.	TRBD1	CASSLAIGGQGTDTQYF	TGCGCCAGCAGCTTGGCCATAGGTGGACAGGGAACAGATACGCAGTATTTT
TRBV7-3	TRBJ1-1	few	.	CASSLGSGEAFF	TGTGCCAGCAGCTTGGGATCAGGGGAAGCTTTCTTT
TRBV29-1	TRBJ1-1	.	TRBD1	CSVVPVTGALATEAFF	TGCAGCGTTGTCCCCGTGACAGGGGCTTTGGCCACTGAAGCTTTCTTT
TRBV5-1	TRBJ2-7	once	TRBD2	CASSTGTSGASYEQYF	TGCGCCAGCAGCACCGGGACTAGCGGGGCCTCCTACGAGCAGTACTTC
TRBV10-3	TRBJ2-3	.	TRBD2	CAISETGGGARGDTQYF	TGTGCCATCAGTGAGACCGGCGGGGGGGCCCGGGGAGATACGCAGTATTTT
TRBV9	TRBJ1-2	once	.	CASSPQWADYGYTF	TGTGCCAGCAGCCCCCAGTGGGCCGACTATGGCTACACCTTC
TRBV13	TRBJ2-4	few	TRBD1	CASSPTGTAKNIQYF	TGTGCCAGCAGCCCGACAGGGACGGCCAAAAACATTCAGTACTTC
TRBV28	TRBJ2-7	.	TRBD2	CASSLKVTSGTPYEQYF	TGTGCCAGCAGTTTAAAGGTGACTAGCGGCACTCCCTACGAGCAGTACTTC
TRBV6-5	TRBJ2-3	few	TRBD1	CASTSTGADTQYF	TGTGCCAGCACCTCGACAGGGGCAGATACGCAGTATTTT
TRBV4-3	TRBJ2-7	.	TRBD2	CASSQVLLLRGDSYEQYF	TGCGCCAGCAGCCAAGTCCTGCTTCTGCGGGGGGACTCCTACGAGCAGTACTTC
TRBV10-3	TRBJ1-2	.	.	CAIMGGPGLGYTF	TGTGCCATCATGGGTGGACCGGGACTGGGCTACACCTTC
TRBV29-1	TRBJ2-7	.	.	CSVALGVDRSYEQYF	TGCAGCGTTGCCTTGGGAGTCGACAGGTCCTACGAGCAGTACTTC
TRBV7-9	TRBJ2-7	.	.	CASSPNLYEQYF	TGTGCCAGCAGCCCTAACTTATACGAGCAGTACTTC
TRBV25-1	TRBJ2-7	once	TRBD1	CASSKTGVYEQYF	TGTGCCAGCAGTAAAACAGGGGTATACGAGCAGTACTTC
TRBV13	TRBJ1-2	few	TRBD1	CASSSTGVRGYTF	TGTGCCAGCAGCTCAACAGGGGTTCGGGGCTACACCTTC
TRBV27	TRBJ2-7	.	TRBD1	CASSRQGPHEQYF	TGTGCCAGCAGCCGACAGGGTCCCCACGAGCAGTACTTC
TRBV25-1	TRBJ2-4	.	.	CASSDRQSAYF	TGTGCCAGCAGTGACCGACAGTCGGCCTACTTC
TRBV11-2	TRBJ1-1	.	TRBD1	CASSLVRGVNTEAFF	TGTGCCAGCAGCTTAGTCAGGGGGGTGAACACTGAAGCTTTCTTT
TRBV4-1	TRBJ1-1	.	TRBD1	CASSQVQGVPAEAFF	TGCGCCAGCAGCCAAGTGCAGGGGGTCCCGGCTGAAGCTTTCTTT
TRBV10-1	TRBJ2-3	.	.	CASSLGGVAYF	TGCGCCAGCAGTCTAGGGGGTGTCGCGTATTTT
TRBV9	TRBJ2-3	.	.	CASSLRGTGTDTQYF	TGTGCCAGCAGCTTACGAGGGACTGGGACAGATACGCAGTATTTT
TRBV7-9	TRBJ2-1	.	TRBD2	CASRGGGALGEQFF	TGTGCCAGCAGGGGCGGGGGGGCCCTCGGTGAGCAGTTCTTC
TRBV6-6	TRBJ2-3	.	.	CASTKPDSASDTQYF	TGTGCCAGCACTAAACCAGACTCGGCGTCAGATACGCAGTATTTT